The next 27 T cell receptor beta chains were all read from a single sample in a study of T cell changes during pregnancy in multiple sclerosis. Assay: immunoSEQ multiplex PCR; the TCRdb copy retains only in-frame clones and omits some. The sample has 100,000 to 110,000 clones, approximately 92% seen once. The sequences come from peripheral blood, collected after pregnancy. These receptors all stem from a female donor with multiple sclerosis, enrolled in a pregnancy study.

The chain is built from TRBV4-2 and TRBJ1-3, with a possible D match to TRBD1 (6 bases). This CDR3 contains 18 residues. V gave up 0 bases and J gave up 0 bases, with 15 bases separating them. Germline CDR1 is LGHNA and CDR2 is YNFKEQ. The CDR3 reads CASSQDSRTGTSGNTIYF. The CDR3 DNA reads TGTGCCAGCAGCCAAGATTCTAGAACAGGGACCTCTGGAAACACCATATATTTT.

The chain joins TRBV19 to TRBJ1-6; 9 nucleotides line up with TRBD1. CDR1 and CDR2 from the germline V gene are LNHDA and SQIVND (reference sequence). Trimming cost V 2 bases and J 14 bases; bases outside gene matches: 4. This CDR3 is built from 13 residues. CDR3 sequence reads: CASSIWTGEALHF. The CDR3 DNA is TGTGCCAGTAGTATATGGACAGGGGAAGCCCTCCACTTT.

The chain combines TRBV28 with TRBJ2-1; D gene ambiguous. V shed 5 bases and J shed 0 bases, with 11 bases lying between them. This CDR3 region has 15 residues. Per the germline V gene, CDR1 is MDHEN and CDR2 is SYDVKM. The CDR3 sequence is CASSLTVSSYNEQFF. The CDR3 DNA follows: TGTGCCAGCAGTCTCACAGTGAGCTCCTACAATGAGCAGTTCTTC.

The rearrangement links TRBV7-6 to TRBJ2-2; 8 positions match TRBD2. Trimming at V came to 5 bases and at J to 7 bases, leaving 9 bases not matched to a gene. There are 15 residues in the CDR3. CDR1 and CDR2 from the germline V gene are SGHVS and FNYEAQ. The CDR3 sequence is CASSLGAGGHGELFF. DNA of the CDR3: TGTGCCAGCAGCCTTGGGGCGGGAGGCCACGGGGAGCTGTTTTTT.

CDR3 loop: CASSVGIGKNIQYF. DNA for the CDR3: TGTGCCAGCAGCGTCGGGATCGGCAAAAACATTCAGTACTTC. The V and J genes are TRBV9 and TRBJ2-4; weak D call: TRBD2 (5 bases). Germline V CDR1 and CDR2: SGDLS, YYNGEE. V lost 2 bases and J 3 bases, leaving 9 bases between the germline ends. This CDR3 has 14 amino acids.

Here the CDR3 DNA reads TGTGCCAGCTCACTAACAAACACTAGATACAAAAGCTACGAGCAGTTCTTC. Protein: CASSLTNTRYKSYEQFF. J is TRBJ2-1 and V is TRBV18, with D possibly being TRBD2 (5 bases). V lost 4 bases, J lost 10 bases, and 26 bases lay in between. The CDR3 consists of 17 residues. CDR1 and CDR2 (germline): KGHSH, LQKENI.

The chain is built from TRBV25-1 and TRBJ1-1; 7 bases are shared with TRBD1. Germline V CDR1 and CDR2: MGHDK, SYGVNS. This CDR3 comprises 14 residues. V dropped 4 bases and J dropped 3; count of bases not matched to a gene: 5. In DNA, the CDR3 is TGTGCCAGCAGTGGGTACAGGGGCTACACTGAAGCTTTCTTT. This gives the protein CASSGYRGYTEAFF.

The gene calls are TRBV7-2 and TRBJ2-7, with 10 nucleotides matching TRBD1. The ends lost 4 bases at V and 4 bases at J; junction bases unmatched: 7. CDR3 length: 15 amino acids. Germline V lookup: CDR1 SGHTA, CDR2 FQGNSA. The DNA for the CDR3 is TGTGCCAGCAGCTCAGGAGGGACAGGGGTATACGAGCAGTACTTC. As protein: CASSSGGTGVYEQYF. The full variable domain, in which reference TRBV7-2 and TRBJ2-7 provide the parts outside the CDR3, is GAGVSQSPSNKVTEKGKDVELRCDPISGHTALYWYRQSLGQGLEFLIYFQGNSAPDKSGLPSDRFSAERTGGSVSTLTIQRTQQEDSAVYLCASSSGGTGVYEQYFGPGTRLTVT.

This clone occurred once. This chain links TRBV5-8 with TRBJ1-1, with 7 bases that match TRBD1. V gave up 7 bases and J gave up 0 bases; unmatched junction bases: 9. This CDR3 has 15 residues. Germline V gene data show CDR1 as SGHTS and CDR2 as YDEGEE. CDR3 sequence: CASGPETGMNTEAFF. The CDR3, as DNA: TGTGCCAGCGGGCCGGAGACAGGGATGAACACTGAAGCTTTCTTT.

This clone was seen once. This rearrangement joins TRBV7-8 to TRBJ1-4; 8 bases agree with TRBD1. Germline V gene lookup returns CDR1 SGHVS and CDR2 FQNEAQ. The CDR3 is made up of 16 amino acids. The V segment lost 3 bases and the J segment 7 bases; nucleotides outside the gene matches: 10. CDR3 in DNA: TGTGCCAGCAGCTTGAGGTCAAACAGGGGGTTTGAAAAACTGTTTTTT. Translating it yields CASSLRSNRGFEKLFF.

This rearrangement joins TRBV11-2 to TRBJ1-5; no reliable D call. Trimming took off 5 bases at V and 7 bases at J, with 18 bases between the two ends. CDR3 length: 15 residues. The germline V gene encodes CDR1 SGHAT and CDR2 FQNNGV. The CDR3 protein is CASSLGVRGGQPQHF. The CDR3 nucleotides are TGTGCCAGCAGCCTCGGAGTGCGGGGTGGGCAGCCCCAGCATTTT.

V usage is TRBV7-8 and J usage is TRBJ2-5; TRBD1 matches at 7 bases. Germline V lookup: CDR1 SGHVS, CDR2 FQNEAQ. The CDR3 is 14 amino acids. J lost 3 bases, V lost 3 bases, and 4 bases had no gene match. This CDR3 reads CASSFGRGKETQYF. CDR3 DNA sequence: TGTGCCAGCAGCTTCGGCAGGGGGAAAGAGACCCAGTACTTC.

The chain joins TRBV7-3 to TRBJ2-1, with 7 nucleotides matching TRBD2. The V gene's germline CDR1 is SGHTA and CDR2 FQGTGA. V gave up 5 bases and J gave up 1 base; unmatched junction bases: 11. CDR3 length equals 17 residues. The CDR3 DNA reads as TGTGCCAGCAGCACAGTTAGCGGGCACTTATCCTACAATGAGCAGTTCTTC. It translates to CASSTVSGHLSYNEQFF.

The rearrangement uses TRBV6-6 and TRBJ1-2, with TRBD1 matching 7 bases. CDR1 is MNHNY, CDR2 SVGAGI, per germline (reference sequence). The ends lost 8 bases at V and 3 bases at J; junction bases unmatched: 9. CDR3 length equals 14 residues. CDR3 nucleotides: TGTGCCAGCCTTCGGACAGGCGGTGACTATGGCTACACCTTC. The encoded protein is CASLRTGGDYGYTF.

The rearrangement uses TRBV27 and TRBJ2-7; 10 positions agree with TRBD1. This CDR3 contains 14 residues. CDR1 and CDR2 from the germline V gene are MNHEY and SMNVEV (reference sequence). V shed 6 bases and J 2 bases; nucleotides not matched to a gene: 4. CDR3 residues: CASRLGTGAYEQYF. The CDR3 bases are TGTGCCAGCAGATTAGGGACAGGGGCCTACGAGCAGTACTTC.

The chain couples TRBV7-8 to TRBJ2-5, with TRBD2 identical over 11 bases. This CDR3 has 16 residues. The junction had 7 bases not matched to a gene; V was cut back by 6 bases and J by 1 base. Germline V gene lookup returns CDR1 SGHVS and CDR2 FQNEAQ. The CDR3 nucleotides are TGTGCCAGCAGACTAACTGGGACTAGCGGCCAAGAGACCCAGTACTTC. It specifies CASRLTGTSGQETQYF.

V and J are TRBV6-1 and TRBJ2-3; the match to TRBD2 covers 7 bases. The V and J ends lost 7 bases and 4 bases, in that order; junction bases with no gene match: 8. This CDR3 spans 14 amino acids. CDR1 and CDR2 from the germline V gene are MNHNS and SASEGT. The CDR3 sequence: CASIQRGLADTQYF. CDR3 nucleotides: TGTGCCAGCATTCAGCGGGGATTAGCAGATACGCAGTATTTT.

The CDR3 coding sequence is TGTGCCAGCAGTTTAGGGCTGTACACTGAAGCTTTCTTT. Translating gives CASSLGLYTEAFF. The chain joins TRBV28 to TRBJ1-1, with unresolved D. The germline V and J ends were trimmed by 2 bases and 3 bases, with 7 bases remaining between them. The CDR3 contains 13 residues. CDR1 is MDHEN, CDR2 SYDVKM, per germline.

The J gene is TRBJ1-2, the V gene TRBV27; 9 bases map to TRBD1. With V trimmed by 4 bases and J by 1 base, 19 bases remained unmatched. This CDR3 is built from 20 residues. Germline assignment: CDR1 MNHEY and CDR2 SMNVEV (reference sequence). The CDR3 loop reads CASSSGQGPNKPNINYGYTF. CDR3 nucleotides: TGTGCCAGCAGTTCGGGACAGGGACCCAATAAACCCAATATTAACTATGGCTACACCTTC.

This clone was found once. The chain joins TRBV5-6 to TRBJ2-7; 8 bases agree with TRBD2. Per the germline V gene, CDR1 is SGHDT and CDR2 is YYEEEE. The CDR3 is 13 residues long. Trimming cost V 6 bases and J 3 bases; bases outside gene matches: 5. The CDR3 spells CASTGGTNYEQYF. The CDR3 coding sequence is TGTGCCAGCACGGGGGGGACCAACTACGAGCAGTACTTC.

The CDR3 DNA is TGTGCTACCGCCGGGAGGCTAGCGGGGGCCGGGGAGACCCAGTACTTC. Protein product: CATAGRLAGAGETQYF. The rearrangement links TRBV2 to TRBJ2-5; 10 nucleotides line up with TRBD2. Germline-derived CDR1 and CDR2 are SNHLY and FYNNEI. This CDR3 contains 16 residues.

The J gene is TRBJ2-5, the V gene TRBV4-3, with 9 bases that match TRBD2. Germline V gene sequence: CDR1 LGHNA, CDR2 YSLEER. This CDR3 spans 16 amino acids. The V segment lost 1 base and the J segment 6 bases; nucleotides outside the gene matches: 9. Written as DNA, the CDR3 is TGCGCCAGCAGCCAAGCCGGTAGCGGGGGAGGGAAGACCCAGTACTTC. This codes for CASSQAGSGGGKTQYF.

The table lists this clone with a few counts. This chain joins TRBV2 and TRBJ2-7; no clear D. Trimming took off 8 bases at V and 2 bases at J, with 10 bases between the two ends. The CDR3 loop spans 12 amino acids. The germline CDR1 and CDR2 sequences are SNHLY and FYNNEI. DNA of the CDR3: TGTGCCAGCTTAGCAACCCCCTACGAGCAGTACTTC. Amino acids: CASLATPYEQYF.

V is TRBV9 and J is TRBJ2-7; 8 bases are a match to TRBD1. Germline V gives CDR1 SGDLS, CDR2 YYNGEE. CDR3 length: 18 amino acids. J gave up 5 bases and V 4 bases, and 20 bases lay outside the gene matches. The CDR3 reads CASSPRDRMVGNRNEQYF. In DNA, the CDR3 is TGTGCCAGCAGCCCCCGGGACAGGATGGTGGGGAATAGGAACGAGCAGTACTTC.

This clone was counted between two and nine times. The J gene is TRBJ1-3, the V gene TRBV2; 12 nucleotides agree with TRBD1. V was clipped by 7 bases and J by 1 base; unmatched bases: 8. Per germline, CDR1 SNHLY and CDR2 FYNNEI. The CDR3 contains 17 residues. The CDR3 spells CASKSGTGGGSGNTIYF. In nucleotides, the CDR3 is TGTGCCAGCAAGTCCGGGACAGGGGGCGGTTCTGGAAACACCATATATTTT.

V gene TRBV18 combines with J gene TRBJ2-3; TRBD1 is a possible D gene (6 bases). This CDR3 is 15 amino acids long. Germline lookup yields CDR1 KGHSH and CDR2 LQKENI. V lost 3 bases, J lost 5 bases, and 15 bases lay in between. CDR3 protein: CASSPRDIAVDTQYF. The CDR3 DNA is TGTGCCAGCTCACCGAGGGACATAGCCGTAGATACGCAGTATTTT.

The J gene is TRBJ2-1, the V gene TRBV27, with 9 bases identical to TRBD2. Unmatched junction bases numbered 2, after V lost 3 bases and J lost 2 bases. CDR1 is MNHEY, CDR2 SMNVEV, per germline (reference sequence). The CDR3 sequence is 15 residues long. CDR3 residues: CASSFSGRAYNEQFF. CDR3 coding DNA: TGTGCCAGCAGTTTTAGCGGGAGAGCCTACAATGAGCAGTTCTTC.